This TCR beta chain was sequenced for a study of T cell repertoires in cytomegalovirus infection. The study, taken as a whole, reports: The ex vivo response showed dominance by HLA-C-restricted CMV-specific TCR beta clonotypes.

TCRdb analysed the reads with MiXCR anew, one entry per CDR3 protein. This table has 70,000 to 95,000 distinct CDR3 sequences, 25% to 30% appearing once. The J segment lost 11 bases and the V segment lost 4 bases, leaving 10 bases of the junction unmatched. Germline values: CDR1 LNHDA, CDR2 SQIVND (reference sequence). The CDR3 totals 15 residues. Comments on this clonotype: The antigen remains unidentified.

The source was CD8+ T cells from cultured PBMCs, collected from culture after CMV antigen stimulation. The clonotype originates from a human donor in good health (CMV status not recorded). Some clones in this sample may be carry-over from other donors' samples. V usage is TRBV19 and J usage is TRBJ2-3; 12 bases are a match to TRBD2. The CDR3 nucleotides are TGTGCCAGTAGTAGAGAACTAGCGGGGGGTCCGGGGCAGTATTTT. As protein: CASSRELAGGPGQYF. The whole variable domain, filled in from reference TRBV19 and TRBJ2-3, reads DGGITQSPKYLFRKEGQNVTLSCEQNLNHDAMYWYRQDPGQGLRLIYYSQIVNDFQKGDIAEGYSVSREKKESFPLTVTSAQKNPTAFYLCASSRELAGGPGQYFGPGTRLTVL.